This T cell receptor (beta chain) comes out of a study of cytomegalovirus exposure and HLA in healthy donors. Regarding the study as a whole: Cytomegalovirus-associated TCR beta chains were listed, numbering under 200. Published work reported that the classifier diagnosed cytomegalovirus status with high specificity and sensitivity.

Separate from the roughly 700-subject first cohort was the roughly 120-subject validation cohort, to which the donors belonged. The repertoire was sequenced with immunoSEQ multiplex PCR; TCRdb's copy has only in-frame clones and lacks some. Seen here are roughly 270,000 clones, 70% to 90% observed once, and the top ten hold approximately 0.95%. About this clone: Its antigen is not identified.

The CDR3 is 17 residues long. Per germline, CDR1 MGHRA and CDR2 YSYEKL. Trimming stripped 4 bases from V and 2 bases from J, with 15 bases between. This clonotype originated in a woman under 30 in good health and CMV-seronegative. The material sequenced was PBMCs. V is TRBV4-1 and J is TRBJ1-6; D perhaps matches TRBD1 (6 bases). The DNA for the CDR3 is TGCGCCAGCAGCCGATTAACAGGGCTCACCTATAATTCACCCCTCCACTTT. It is translated as CASSRLTGLTYNSPLHF.